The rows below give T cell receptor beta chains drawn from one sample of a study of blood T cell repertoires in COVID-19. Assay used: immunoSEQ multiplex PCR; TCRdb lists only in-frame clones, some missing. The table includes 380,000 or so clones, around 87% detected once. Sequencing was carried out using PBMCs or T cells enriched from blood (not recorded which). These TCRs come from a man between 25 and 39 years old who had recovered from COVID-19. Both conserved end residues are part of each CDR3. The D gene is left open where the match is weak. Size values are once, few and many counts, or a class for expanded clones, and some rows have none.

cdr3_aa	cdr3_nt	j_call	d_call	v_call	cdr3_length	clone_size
CASSLGLAGGHEQFF	TGTGCCAGCTCACTCGGACTAGCGGGGGGGCATGAGCAGTTCTTC	TRBJ2-1	TRBD2	TRBV18	15	NA
CASSLGGLQPQHF	TGTGCCAGCAGTTTAGGAGGACTTCAGCCCCAGCATTTT	TRBJ1-5	NA	TRBV12-3/TRBV12-4	13	NA
CASSSRGQGLGEAFF	TGTGCCAGCAGCTCCAGGGGACAGGGACTAGGGGAGGCTTTCTTT	TRBJ1-1	TRBD1	TRBV11-2	15	NA
CASRLTELEAFF	TGTGCCAGCAGACTGACAGAGCTTGAAGCTTTCTTT	TRBJ1-1	NA	TRBV6-6	12	NA
CASSRRSGGSNQPQHF	TGTGCCAGCAGCCGTAGGTCAGGGGGGAGCAATCAGCCCCAGCATTTT	TRBJ1-5	TRBD1	TRBV5-6	16	NA
CASSPRRTQETQYF	TGTGCCAGCAGCCCCAGGCGCACCCAAGAGACCCAGTACTTC	TRBJ2-5	NA	TRBV7-9	14	NA
CASSSRVGQFNYGYTF	TGTGCCAGCAGTTCCAGGGTAGGGCAGTTTAACTATGGCTACACCTTC	TRBJ1-2	NA	TRBV7-2	16	NA
CASSFSFSPTGSEQYF	TGTGCCAGCAGTTTTTCTTTTAGTCCGACGGGTTCCGAGCAGTACTTC	TRBJ2-7	NA	TRBV27	16	NA
CASSLGQGHNSPLHF	TGCGCCAGCAGCTTGGGGCAGGGTCATAATTCACCCCTCCACTTT	TRBJ1-6	NA	TRBV5-1	15	few
CASSFAGRSTEAFF	TGTGCCAGCAGCTTTGCGGGGCGAAGCACTGAAGCTTTCTTT	TRBJ1-1	NA	TRBV5-8	14	NA
CAISQLAGTGYEQYF	TGTGCCATCAGTCAACTAGCGGGGACGGGATACGAGCAGTACTTC	TRBJ2-7	TRBD2	TRBV10-3	15	once
CASSIQGRPYEQYF	TGTGCCAGTAGTATCCAGGGGCGGCCCTACGAGCAGTACTTC	TRBJ2-7	NA	TRBV19	14	NA
CASRVQGNTEAFF	TGTGCCAGTAGGGTTCAGGGGAACACTGAAGCTTTCTTT	TRBJ1-1	NA	TRBV19	13	NA
CASSLGAFSLQETQYF	TGCGCCAGCAGCTTGGGTGCATTTAGCCTCCAAGAGACCCAGTACTTC	TRBJ2-5	NA	TRBV5-1	16	NA
CASSIPGGWDTQYF	TGTGCCAGTAGTATCCCCGGGGGTTGGGATACGCAGTATTTT	TRBJ2-3	NA	TRBV19	14	NA
CASSAQGLGNQPQHF	TGTGCCAGCAGCGCACAGGGTTTGGGCAATCAGCCCCAGCATTTT	TRBJ1-5	NA	TRBV3-1/TRBV3-2	15	NA
CASSEKQGGYTEAFF	TGTGCCAGCAGTGAAAAACAGGGGGGTTACACTGAAGCTTTCTTT	TRBJ1-1	TRBD1	TRBV6-1	15	NA
CASSRTGDDAHQYF	TGTGCCAGCAGCCGGACAGGGGACGACGCGCACCAGTACTTC	TRBJ2-5	TRBD1	TRBV7-3	14	NA
CASNPGRANYGYTF	TGTGCCAGCAACCCTGGGAGGGCAAACTATGGCTACACCTTC	TRBJ1-2	NA	TRBV6-5	14	once
CASSLSGTSGGTQYF	TGTGCCAGCAGCTTATCCGGGACTAGCGGAGGTACGCAGTATTTT	TRBJ2-3	TRBD2	TRBV9	15	once
CASSLEGMNTEAFF	TGCGCCAGCAGCTTGGAGGGGATGAACACTGAAGCTTTCTTT	TRBJ1-1	NA	TRBV5-1	14	NA
CASSEATTHRVRGGYTF	TGTGCCAGCAGTGAAGCTACGACGCACAGGGTGAGGGGAGGCTACACCTTC	TRBJ1-2	NA	TRBV6-1	17	NA
CASSSLVQETQYF	TGTGCCAGCAGCTCCCTCGTACAAGAGACCCAGTACTTC	TRBJ2-5	NA	TRBV7-6	13	NA
CASSSTGGWGLNIQYF	TGTGCCAGCAGCTCGACAGGGGGCTGGGGACTAAACATTCAGTACTTC	TRBJ2-4	TRBD1	TRBV7-2	16	NA
CASSMRRGDLTKNIQYF	TGCGCCAGCAGCATGAGGCGGGGGGATTTAACCAAAAACATTCAGTACTTC	TRBJ2-4	TRBD2	TRBV5-1	17	NA
CAWSGESSGQPQHF	TGTGCCTGGAGTGGGGAATCCAGCGGTCAGCCCCAGCATTTT	TRBJ1-5	NA	TRBV30	14	NA
CASRYPGRTNTGELFF	TGTGCCAGCAGATACCCCGGGAGGACGAACACCGGGGAGCTGTTTTTT	TRBJ2-2	TRBD2	TRBV6-5	16	NA
CASSKPGRDSFFSQPQHF	TGCGCCAGCAGTAAGCCAGGCCGGGACAGTTTCTTTAGCCAGCCCCAGCATTTT	TRBJ1-5	TRBD1	TRBV10-2	18	NA
CASSPGQSSNQPQHF	TGTGCCAGCAGCCCCGGACAGTCTAGCAATCAGCCCCAGCATTTT	TRBJ1-5	NA	TRBV7-8	15	NA
CASRLLGETQYF	TGTGCCAGCAGGCTGCTCGGGGAGACCCAGTACTTC	TRBJ2-5	NA	TRBV13	12	once
CASSPTGQGAGELFF	TGTGCCAGCAGCCCAACGGGACAGGGGGCCGGGGAGCTGTTTTTT	TRBJ2-2	TRBD1	TRBV9	15	NA
CASSSLPGIQETQYF	TGCGCCAGCAGCTCCCTCCCAGGAATCCAAGAGACCCAGTACTTC	TRBJ2-5	NA	TRBV5-1	15	NA
CASSPVRTGDYGYTF	TGTGCCAGCTCACCAGTACGGACAGGGGACTATGGCTACACCTTC	TRBJ1-2	TRBD1	TRBV18	15	NA
CASSQDRWYGYTF	TGTGCCAGCAGCCAAGACAGGTGGTATGGCTACACCTTC	TRBJ1-2	NA	TRBV3-1/TRBV3-2	13	NA
CASSQDWGNGRTEAFF	TGTGCCAGCAGCCAAGATTGGGGAAATGGGAGGACTGAAGCTTTCTTT	TRBJ1-1	NA	TRBV14	16	NA
CASSPRLVNTEAFF	TGTGCCAGCAGCCCAAGACTAGTGAACACTGAAGCTTTCTTT	TRBJ1-1	NA	TRBV5-4	14	few
CASSRTGNTGELFF	TGTGCCAGCTCCCGGACAGGGAACACCGGGGAGCTGTTTTTT	TRBJ2-2	TRBD1	TRBV2	14	NA
CAIWDRKSGNTIYF	TGTGCCATCTGGGACAGGAAGAGTGGAAACACCATATATTTT	TRBJ1-3	TRBD1	TRBV10-3	14	NA
CASSLLRASGGLETQYF	TGCGCCAGCAGCTTGCTGAGGGCTAGCGGGGGGCTGGAGACCCAGTACTTC	TRBJ2-5	TRBD2	TRBV5-1	17	NA
CASSLIGQGDGYTF	TGTGCCAGCAGCTTGATAGGCCAAGGGGATGGCTACACCTTC	TRBJ1-2	NA	TRBV11-2	14	NA
CASSALSGDTGELFF	TGTGCCAGCAGCGCGCTAAGCGGGGACACCGGGGAGCTGTTTTTT	TRBJ2-2	TRBD2	TRBV7-9	15	NA
CASRRDRGSGELFF	TGTGCCAGCAGGCGGGACAGGGGGTCCGGGGAGCTGTTTTTT	TRBJ2-2	TRBD1	TRBV6-5	14	NA
CASSRGGAYTGELFF	TGTGCCAGTTCCAGAGGGGGCGCGTATACCGGGGAGCTGTTTTTT	TRBJ2-2	TRBD1	TRBV27	15	NA
CASSYPAWGAANYGYTF	TGTGCCAGCAGTTACCCTGCGTGGGGAGCAGCTAACTATGGCTACACCTTC	TRBJ1-2	NA	TRBV6-2/TRBV6-3	17	once
CASSLESPASGGGAYEQYF	TGCGCCAGCAGCTTGGAAAGTCCAGCCTCAGGGGGAGGTGCGTACGAGCAGTACTTC	TRBJ2-7	NA	TRBV5-1	19	NA
CASRGAGTGASNYGYTF	TGTGCCAGCAGGGGAGCCGGGACAGGGGCCTCTAACTATGGCTACACCTTC	TRBJ1-2	TRBD1	TRBV27	17	once
CAWGRGYEQYF	TGTGCCTGGGGGAGAGGTTACGAGCAGTACTTC	TRBJ2-7	NA	TRBV30	11	few
CASSFFGGLLANTEAFF	TGTGCCAGCAGCTTCTTCGGGGGACTTCTCGCGAACACTGAAGCTTTCTTT	TRBJ1-1	NA	TRBV5-5	17	NA
CASSQEGRVGFF	TGCGCCAGCAGCCAAGAAGGCAGGGTGGGTTTCTTT	TRBJ1-1	NA	TRBV4-3	12	NA
CAWSERGGDTIYF	TGTGCCTGGAGTGAGAGAGGAGGGGACACCATATATTTT	TRBJ1-3	NA	TRBV30	13	few
CATSREEPAYSNQPQHF	TGTGCCACCAGCAGAGAGGAGCCAGCATATAGCAATCAGCCCCAGCATTTT	TRBJ1-5	NA	TRBV15	17	NA
CASSQKGLSTQYF	TGTGCCAGCAGCCAGAAGGGACTCTCTACGCAGTATTTT	TRBJ2-3	NA	TRBV3-1/TRBV3-2	13	NA
CASSLSQGYTGELFF	TGCGCCAGCAGCTTGTCGCAGGGGTACACCGGGGAGCTGTTTTTT	TRBJ2-2	NA	TRBV5-1	15	NA
CASSLAYTIYF	TGTGCCAGCAGCTTGGCCTACACCATATATTTT	TRBJ1-3	NA	TRBV5-8	11	NA
CASSQRFREQPQHF	TGCGCCAGCAGCCAACGTTTCCGAGAGCAGCCCCAGCATTTT	TRBJ1-5	NA	TRBV4-3	14	NA